The 31 T cell receptor beta chains below come from one sample, sequenced in a study of vaccination effects on CD4 cells after COVID-19. With the ViraFEST assay, the study expanded antigen-specific CD4+ T cells using viral peptide pools, then sequenced them. Following 10 days of culture, CD4+ T cells were isolated. The person had a PCR-confirmed SARS-CoV-2 infection during March to December 2020. BNT162b2 vaccine or mRNA-1273 vaccine was given to participants in two doses. Produced via immunoSEQ multiplex PCR; TCRdb's table is partial and in-frame only. The sample consists of some 15,000 clones, roughly 80% of them appearing once. Antigens of these TCRs are unknown. Specimen: CD4+ T cells from PBMCs cultured with HCoV-NL63 spike peptides, collected after COVID-19 vaccination. Source of these receptors: a human donor who had a prior SARS-CoV-2 infection.

The genes are TRBV28 and TRBJ1-1; D ambiguous. The germline V gene encodes CDR1 MDHEN and CDR2 SYDVKM. There are 13 residues in the CDR3. Trimming removed 4 bases from V and 8 bases from J, with 14 bases in between. The CDR3 DNA follows: TGTGCCAGCAGTTCAAGACCAAGACGAGAAGCTTTCTTT. Translated, it gives CASSSRPRREAFF.

The chain links TRBV23-1 to TRBJ2-5; D possibly matches TRBD1 or TRBD2 (5 bases each). TRBV23-1 is assigned to the ORF class and has an uncertain function. Trimming shortened V by 2 bases and J by 5 bases, and 18 bases separated the two germline ends. This CDR3 has 16 amino acids. CDR3 in amino acids: CASSQRKGTSLETQYF. The DNA of the CDR3 is TGCGCCAGCAGTCAAAGAAAGGGGACGTCGCTGGAGACCCAGTACTTC.

The chain links TRBV6-5 to TRBJ2-7; tentatively, D is TRBD1 (5 bases). The CDR3 extends over 13 amino acids. Germline CDR1 is MNHEY and CDR2 is SVGAGI. Trimming shortened V by 7 bases and J by 2 bases, and 12 bases separated the two germline ends. The DNA of the CDR3 is TGTGCCAGCACGGTACAGGTCCCCTACGAGCAGTACTTC. Translating gives CASTVQVPYEQYF.

V usage is TRBV11-3 and J usage is TRBJ2-3; TRBD1 is a possible D gene (5 bases). V was pared by 5 bases and J by 0 bases, with 9 bases between. The CDR3 is 14 residues long. Germline loops: CDR1 SGHNT, CDR2 YENEEA. This CDR3 reads CASSPTASTDTQYF. Written as DNA, the CDR3 is TGTGCCAGCAGCCCGACAGCTAGCACAGATACGCAGTATTTT.

V is TRBV4-1 and J is TRBJ2-1, with 10 bases fitting TRBD2. This CDR3 is built from 15 residues. Germline V gene sequence: CDR1 MGHRA, CDR2 YSYEKL. After removal of 6 bases from V and 6 bases from J, the junction contained 8 bases not matched to a gene. The CDR3 reads CASSTTSGDANEQFF. Here the CDR3 DNA reads TGCGCCAGCAGTACAACTAGCGGGGACGCCAATGAGCAGTTCTTC.

The chain recombines TRBV6-2 or TRBV6-3 with TRBJ1-2; no clear D gene. CDR1 and CDR2 (germline): MNHEY, SVGEGT. The CDR3 sequence is 14 residues long. V shed 2 bases and J shed 5 bases, with 12 bases lying between them. CDR3 bases: TGTGCCAGCAGTTACGCGGGCAGCATATATGGCTACACCTTC. Its translation: CASSYAGSIYGYTF.

V and J are TRBV30 and TRBJ2-7; 9 bases match TRBD1. CDR3 length equals 14 residues. Germline V gene data show CDR1 as GTSNPN and CDR2 as SVGIG (reference sequence). V gave up 3 bases and J gave up 0 bases; unmatched junction bases: 3. The CDR3 is CAWSRQGGSYEQYF. The CDR3 nucleotides are TGTGCCTGGAGCAGACAGGGGGGCTCCTACGAGCAGTACTTC.

The V and J genes are TRBV11-3 and TRBJ2-3, with a tentative D call TRBD2 (7 bases). Germline V gene lookup returns CDR1 SGHNT and CDR2 YENEEA. V lost 1 base and J 2 bases, leaving 16 bases between the germline ends. The CDR3 spans 17 residues. CDR3 sequence: CASSLGPTGRATDTQYF. The CDR3 DNA follows: TGTGCCAGCAGCTTAGGGCCTACAGGGAGGGCCACAGATACGCAGTATTTT.

The chain recombines TRBV11-2 with TRBJ2-1; D gene ambiguous. The ends were cut back, 1 base at V and 5 bases at J, with 24 bases in the middle. Germline V lookup: CDR1 SGHAT, CDR2 FQNNGV. The CDR3 runs 19 residues. The CDR3 protein is CASSLVPTNRTGTNNEQFF. The CDR3 DNA sequence: TGTGCCAGCAGCTTAGTTCCAACCAATCGTACCGGAACAAACAATGAGCAGTTCTTC. Together with reference TRBV11-2 and TRBJ2-1, the CDR3 gives the full variable domain: EAGVAQSPRYKIIEKRQSVAFWCNPISGHATLYWYQQILGQGPKLLIQFQNNGVVDDSQLPKDRFSAERLKGVDSTLKIQPAKLEDSAVYLCASSLVPTNRTGTNNEQFFGPGTRLTVL.

The gene calls are TRBV15 and TRBJ1-3, with 8 nucleotides matching TRBD1. The CDR3 spans 17 residues. Trimming took 1 base from V and 2 from J; bases not matched to a gene: 7. CDR1 LNHNV and CDR2 YYDKDF come from the germline V gene (reference sequence). The CDR3 here is CATSRGKDRAAGNTIYF. CDR3 sequence (DNA): TGTGCCACCAGCAGAGGGAAGGACAGGGCCGCTGGAAACACCATATATTTT.

The chain recombines TRBV9 with TRBJ1-1; TRBD1 agrees at 8 bases. Germline values: CDR1 SGDLS, CDR2 YYNGEE. Trimming cost V 6 bases and J 3 bases; bases outside gene matches: 10. The CDR3 extends over 15 amino acids. The CDR3 spells CASTLVQGGDTEAFF. The CDR3 DNA is TGTGCCAGCACCTTAGTACAGGGGGGAGACACTGAAGCTTTCTTT.

This clone was observed a single time. The chain joins TRBV5-6 to TRBJ1-1; D remains ambiguous. The V gene lost 2 bases and the J gene lost 7 bases, with 12 bases spanning the gap. Germline CDR1 reads SGHDT; CDR2 reads YYEEEE. The CDR3 totals 13 residues. For the CDR3, the DNA is TGTGCCAGCAGCTTAATACCCAGAGGTGAAGCTTTCTTT. The encoded protein is CASSLIPRGEAFF. The full variable domain, with the rest looked up from reference TRBV5-6 and TRBJ1-1, is DAGVTQSPTHLIKTRGQQVTLRCSPKSGHDTVSWYQQALGQGPQFIFQYYEEEERQRGNFPDRFSGHQFPNYSSELNVNALLLGDSALYLCASSLIPRGEAFFGQGTRLTVV.

This clone ranks as medium-sized. The V gene is TRBV11-3, the J gene TRBJ2-7; 8 bases are shared with TRBD2. Trimming cost V 3 bases and J 1 base; bases outside gene matches: 5. Germline V lookup: CDR1 SGHNT, CDR2 YENEEA. There are 15 residues in the CDR3. The chain's CDR3 is CASSFLLAGSYEQYF. The CDR3 DNA reads TGTGCCAGCAGCTTCTTGTTAGCGGGATCCTACGAGCAGTACTTC.

V usage is TRBV29-1 and J usage is TRBJ1-2; 7 bases match TRBD1. The junction had 10 bases not matched to a gene; V was cut back by 0 bases and J by 0 bases. Germline-derived CDR1 and CDR2 are SQVTM and ANQGSEA. The CDR3 consists of 17 residues. The CDR3 protein is CSVEDPGTATANYGYTF. The CDR3 DNA reads TGCAGCGTTGAAGATCCCGGGACAGCCACTGCTAACTATGGCTACACCTTC. The full variable domain, its missing parts supplied by reference TRBV29-1 and TRBJ1-2, is SAVISQKPSRDICQRGTSLTIQCQVDSQVTMMFWYRQQPGQSLTLIATANQGSEATYESGFVIDKFPISRPNLTFSTLTVSNMSPEDSSIYLCSVEDPGTATANYGYTFGSGTRLTVV.

The chain employs TRBV2 and TRBJ2-5, with unresolved D. Germline V gives CDR1 SNHLY, CDR2 FYNNEI. V was clipped by 2 bases and J by 0 bases, with 4 bases between them. The CDR3 is 13 residues long. The CDR3 loop is CASSERDQETQYF. CDR3 DNA: TGTGCCAGCAGTGAAAGAGACCAAGAGACCCAGTACTTC.

The V gene is TRBV6-2 or TRBV6-3, the J gene TRBJ2-4; no clear D gene. The germline V gene has CDR1 MNHEY and CDR2 SVGEGT. V was pared by 5 bases and J by 7 bases, with 15 bases between. CDR3 length equals 14 residues. The CDR3 DNA follows: TGTGCCAGCAGTCCGACACGACCTGAGAACATTCAGTACTTC. It specifies CASSPTRPENIQYF.

The chain employs TRBV4-2 and TRBJ1-1, with 8 bases that match TRBD1. Trimming cost V 4 bases and J 1 base; bases outside gene matches: 11. CDR3 length: 17 residues. Germline CDR1 is LGHNA and CDR2 is YNFKEQ. The CDR3: CASSPRVTGGGNTEAFF. CDR3 coding DNA: TGTGCCAGCAGCCCCCGGGTCACAGGGGGAGGGAACACTGAAGCTTTCTTT.

This chain connects TRBV6-5 to TRBJ2-3; 8 bases map to TRBD2. Germline CDR1 reads MNHEY; CDR2 reads SVGAGI. V shed 10 bases and J 4 bases; nucleotides not matched to a gene: 7. This CDR3 has 13 amino acids. The CDR3 sequence: CATGGAIADTQYF. The CDR3 nucleotides are TGTGCCACGGGGGGGGCGATCGCAGATACGCAGTATTTT.

J is TRBJ2-1 and V is TRBV7-2; 13 bases are a match to TRBD2. Germline V gene lookup returns CDR1 SGHTA and CDR2 FQGNSA. There are 17 residues in the CDR3. Trimming at V came to 5 bases and at J to 8 bases, leaving 12 bases not matched to a gene. The CDR3 sequence: CASSLRVGTSGNHEQFF. The CDR3 nucleotides read TGTGCCAGCAGCCTCCGGGTCGGGACTAGCGGGAACCATGAGCAGTTCTTC.

This clone came up a few times. The V gene is TRBV6-4, the J gene TRBJ2-1; possible D gene TRBD2, 5 bases. The V end was cut by 8 bases, the J end by 9 bases, with 20 bases between. CDR1 MRHNA and CDR2 SNTAGT come from the germline V gene. This CDR3 has 14 residues. CDR3 sequence (DNA): TGTGCCAGCCGTCGGGAACACTCCCTGGGTGAGCAGTTCTTC. Translated, it gives CASRREHSLGEQFF.

This clone was counted a single time. V and J are TRBV6-1 and TRBJ1-6; the D gene is possibly TRBD1 (5 bases). CDR1 is MNHNS, CDR2 SASEGT, per germline. The CDR3 extends over 15 amino acids. Trimming shortened V by 1 base and J by 10 bases, and 14 bases separated the two germline ends. The CDR3 DNA is TGTGCCAGCAGTGAAGTGAGCGGGGGGGTCTCACCCCTCCACTTT. As protein: CASSEVSGGVSPLHF.

The genes are TRBV4-1 and TRBJ2-7, with TRBD1 matching 7 bases. Germline-derived CDR1 and CDR2 are MGHRA and YSYEKL. The CDR3 consists of 14 residues. V trimming: 5 bases; J trimming: 1 base; junction bases outside the gene matches: 5. The CDR3 sequence is CASSYPGQSYEQYF. The CDR3 nucleotides are TGCGCCAGCAGCTACCCGGGACAGTCCTACGAGCAGTACTTC.

Written as DNA, the CDR3 is TGTGCCAGCAGCTTCCTCGGACGCACAGATACGCAGTATTTT. Its translation: CASSFLGRTDTQYF. The chain recombines TRBV7-9 with TRBJ2-3, with D unclear. Germline V gives CDR1 SEHNR, CDR2 FQNEAQ (reference sequence). V lost 3 bases, J lost 1 base, and 8 bases lay in between. CDR3 length equals 14 residues. Using reference TRBV7-9 and TRBJ2-3 for the parts outside the CDR3, the full variable domain is DTGVSQNPRHKITKRGQNVTFRCDPISEHNRLYWYRQTLGQGPEFLTYFQNEAQLEKSRLLSDRFSAERPKGSFSTLEIQRTEQGDSAMYLCASSFLGRTDTQYFGPGTRLTVL.

The chain joins TRBV12-5 to TRBJ2-3, with D perhaps matching TRBD2 (6 bases). The CDR3 is made up of 14 amino acids. V lost 6 bases and J lost 0, with 10 bases in between. Germline V lookup: CDR1 LGHNT, CDR2 FRNRAP. CDR3 sequence: CASGLGLSTDTQYF. CDR3 coding DNA: TGTGCTAGTGGCCTGGGACTCAGCACAGATACGCAGTATTTT.

The CDR3 region has the DNA TGTGCCAGCAGCGACAGGGCCCAGCCCCAGCATTTT. Residues: CASSDRAQPQHF. The rearrangement uses TRBV6-5 and TRBJ1-5; 7 bases line up with TRBD1. The germline V gene has CDR1 MNHEY and CDR2 SVGAGI. The CDR3 has 12 residues. V shed 6 bases, J shed 7 bases, and the junction held 3 bases outside the gene matches.

Concerning this clone itself: Relative to the germline gene, one junction end is altered; a read error may explain this. The rearrangement joins TRBV18 to TRBJ1-1, with 7 bases aligning to TRBD1. Germline V gives CDR1 KGHSH, CDR2 LQKENI. The length of the CDR3 is 15 residues. CDR3 coding DNA: TGTGCCAGCGCATTACAGACAGGGCCGAACGCTGAAGCTTTCTTT. This gives the protein CASALQTGPNAEAFF. The whole variable domain, remainder taken from reference TRBV18 and TRBJ1-1, is NAGVMQNPRHLVRRRGQEARLRCSPMKGHSHVYWYRQLPEEGLKFMVYLQKENIIDESGMPKERFSAEFPKEGPSILRIQQVVRGDSAAYFCASALQTGPNAEAFFGQGTRLTVV.

V is TRBV3-1 (or the pseudogene TRBV3-2) and J is TRBJ2-3; 11 nucleotides line up with TRBD2. The CDR3 is made up of 17 amino acids. The germline V gene encodes CDR1 LGHDT and CDR2 YNNKEL (reference sequence). Trimming removed 3 bases from V and 2 bases from J; junction bases left unmatched: 7. CDR3 bases: TGTGCCAGCAGCCAGATTCTAGCGGGGGGTTTCACAGATACGCAGTATTTT. Its protein is CASSQILAGGFTDTQYF.

The genes are TRBV11-2 and TRBJ2-2, with D possibly matching TRBD1 (5 bases). Per germline, CDR1 SGHAT and CDR2 FQNNGV. Trimming cost V 6 bases and J 1 base, with 12 bases left between them. The CDR3 runs to 15 residues. In DNA form, the CDR3 reads TGTGCCAGCAGATCAGGGTCAATGAACACCGGGGAGCTGTTTTTT. Translated, it gives CASRSGSMNTGELFF.

J is TRBJ1-2 and V is TRBV20-1, with D perhaps matching TRBD1 (5 bases). The germline gives CDR1 DFQATT, CDR2 SNEGSKA (reference sequence). With 3 bases removed from V and 4 bases from J, the gap between germline ends came to 18 bases. This CDR3 has 15 residues. The DNA of the CDR3 is TGCAGTGCTAGTCTCAGGTCGGGGGAGGGCTATGGCTACACCTTC. Encoded protein: CSASLRSGEGYGYTF.

This chain joins TRBV11-3 and TRBJ2-1; D possibly corresponds to TRBD2 (7 bases). The CDR3 sequence is 11 residues long. Per the germline V gene, CDR1 is SGHNT and CDR2 is YENEEA. V gave up 8 bases and J gave up 13 bases, with 15 bases separating them. The CDR3 sequence is CASSRGGQQFF. The CDR3, as DNA: TGTGCCAGCTCGAGGGGGGGGCAACAGTTCTTC.

As regards this clone: Other nucleotide sequences in the sample specify the same CDR3. The chain recombines TRBV5-1 with TRBJ2-7; 8 bases are a match to TRBD2. V lost 1 base, J lost 1 base, and 1 base stayed unmatched. This CDR3 spans 14 amino acids. Per the germline V gene, CDR1 is SGHRS and CDR2 is YFSETQ. The CDR3 loop is CASSLTSGSYEQYF. CDR3 nucleotide sequence: TGCGCCAGCAGCTTGACTAGCGGTTCCTACGAGCAGTACTTC.